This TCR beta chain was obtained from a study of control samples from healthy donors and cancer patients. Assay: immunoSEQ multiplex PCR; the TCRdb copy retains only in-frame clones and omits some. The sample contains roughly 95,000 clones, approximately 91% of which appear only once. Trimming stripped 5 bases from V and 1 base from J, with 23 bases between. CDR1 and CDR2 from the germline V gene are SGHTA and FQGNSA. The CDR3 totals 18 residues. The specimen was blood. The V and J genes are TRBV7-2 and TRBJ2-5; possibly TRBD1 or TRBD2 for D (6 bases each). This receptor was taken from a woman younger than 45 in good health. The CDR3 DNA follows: TGTGCCAGCAGCCACTTGGTGGGGCTTTGGGGGGCCCAAGAGACCCAGTACTTC. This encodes CASSHLVGLWGAQETQYF.